The present entry profiles one T cell receptor beta chain with its context. In the study's own analysis: It was from reference gene primer amplification that nucleated cell counts were estimated. Libraries were prepared by immunoSEQ multiplex PCR; TCRdb keeps only in-frame clonotypes and omits some of them. V, J and clone size are those of that table, while D and trimming were read from the DNA. The sample yields over 30,000 clones, about 85% seen once. The germline gives CDR1 LGHNA, CDR2 YSLEER. Trimming removed 4 bases from V and 0 bases from J, with 6 bases in between. This CDR3 is built from 13 residues. The sample is drawn from a study of blood T cell repertoires in COVID-19. About the study: The United States, Italy and Spain were the sources of the acute and convalescent COVID-19 samples. T cells, B-cell-depleted T cells, or PBMCs provided the cDNA or gDNA that served as material.

This chain connects TRBV4-3 to TRBJ1-1, with no clear D. The TCR was taken from a man of 80 years or more with active or convalescent COVID-19. Sequencing was performed on peripheral blood. The CDR3 sequence: CASSRTMNTEAFF. The CDR3 nucleotides read TGCGCCAGCAGCCGGACTATGAACACTGAAGCTTTCTTT.